Below, 27 T cell receptor beta chains from the same sample are listed, as sequenced in a study of shared clonotypes between healthy human individuals. Measured with immunoSEQ multiplex PCR; TCRdb has only the in-frame clones, and not every one. The table records 1,500,000 or so clones, roughly 95% of them present only once. The source material was naive CD4+ T cells sorted from blood. Described subset: CD45RA+ positively selected. The receptors come from a man between 25 and 39 years old in good health.

DNA of the CDR3: TGCGCCAGCAGCGACCGGGACATCGTCTACAATGAGCAGTTCTTC. It translates to CASSDRDIVYNEQFF. This sequence joins TRBV5-1 and TRBJ2-1; D perhaps matches TRBD1 (6 bases). The CDR3 loop spans 15 amino acids. Germline CDR1 reads SGHRS; CDR2 reads YFSETQ. Trimming left V 4 bases short and J 3 bases short, with 14 bases between.

The CDR3 sequence: CASRAGGPNEQYF. The CDR3 coding sequence is TGTGCCAGCAGGGCGGGAGGCCCCAACGAGCAGTACTTC. This chain joins TRBV28 and TRBJ2-7; the match to TRBD2 covers 8 bases. J was trimmed by 5 bases and V by 6 bases; bases with no gene match: 6. Germline V gene sequence: CDR1 MDHEN, CDR2 SYDVKM. The CDR3 is made up of 13 amino acids.

This chain uses TRBV6-1 with TRBJ1-3; D uncertain. The CDR3 runs 12 residues. V shed 0 bases and J shed 4 bases, with 1 base lying between them. Germline values: CDR1 MNHNS, CDR2 SASEGT. This CDR3 is CASSEAGNTIYF. The CDR3 DNA reads as TGTGCCAGCAGTGAAGCCGGAAACACCATATATTTT.

Concerning this clone itself: Other DNA sequences within the sample encode an identical CDR3. For the CDR3, the DNA is TGTGCCAGCAGTCGGGGCTACGAGCAGTACTTC. Its protein is CASSRGYEQYF. The rearrangement links TRBV6-1 to TRBJ2-7; maybe TRBD2 (5 bases). Deletions cut 5 bases from V and 3 bases from J, with 5 bases between. The germline V gene encodes CDR1 MNHNS and CDR2 SASEGT. The CDR3 sequence is 11 residues long.

The chain recombines TRBV6-1 with TRBJ2-5; TRBD2 is a possible D gene (5 bases). The CDR3 totals 16 residues. V was shortened by 2 bases and J by 7 bases, with 20 bases between the two germline ends. Germline-derived CDR1 and CDR2 are MNHNS and SASEGT. CDR3 in DNA: TGTGCCAGCAGTGAACGAGGGATTAGCTCAAGTCGGACCCAGTACTTC. This codes for CASSERGISSSRTQYF.

This chain links TRBV5-8 with TRBJ1-5, with D possibly being TRBD1 (5 bases). CDR1 and CDR2 (germline): SGHTS, YDEGEE. The CDR3 covers 16 residues. V was pared by 4 bases and J by 1 base, with 15 bases between. The CDR3 loop reads CASSLPLGVSNQPQHF. For the CDR3, the DNA is TGTGCCAGCAGCCTTCCCTTGGGGGTAAGCAATCAGCCCCAGCATTTT.

V usage is TRBV10-3 and J usage is TRBJ2-7; TRBD2 is a possible D gene (5 bases). Looked up from germline, CDR1 is ENHRY and CDR2 is SYGVKD. This CDR3 spans 14 amino acids. Trimming removed 2 bases at V and 2 bases at J, with 10 bases between. CDR3 DNA: TGTGCCATCAGTGAGAAGCGGCCTCCCTACGAGCAGTACTTC. It is translated as CAISEKRPPYEQYF.

The gene calls are TRBV14 and TRBJ2-7, with 13 bases aligning to TRBD2. Per the germline V gene, CDR1 is SGHDN and CDR2 is FVKESK. V was pared by 4 bases and J by 7 bases, with 16 bases of the junction left unmatched. This CDR3 has 18 amino acids. Here the CDR3 DNA reads TGTGCCAGCAGCCCTAACTCCCGGGGACTAGCGGGAAGGTTAGAGCAGTACTTC. Encoded protein: CASSPNSRGLAGRLEQYF.

The chain has TRBV9 and TRBJ2-7; D possibly uses TRBD1 or TRBD2 (5 bases each). Germline CDR1 SGDLS, CDR2 YYNGEE. There are 16 residues in the CDR3. The V end was cut by 0 bases, the J end by 2 bases, with 15 bases between. The CDR3 reads CASSVGPWDGAYEQYF. CDR3 in DNA: TGTGCCAGCAGCGTAGGCCCTTGGGACGGAGCCTACGAGCAGTACTTC. The variable domain in full, completed from reference TRBV9 and TRBJ2-7, reads DSGVTQTPKHLITATGQRVTLRCSPRSGDLSVYWYQQSLDQGLQFLIQYYNGEERAKGNILERFSAQQFPDLHSELNLSSLELGDSALYFCASSVGPWDGAYEQYFGPGTRLTVT.

J is TRBJ2-7 and V is TRBV7-2; the match to TRBD2 covers 12 bases. CDR3 length equals 15 residues. The trim removed 5 bases at V and 3 bases at J, leaving 5 bases unmatched. CDR1 SGHTA and CDR2 FQGNSA come from the germline V gene. CDR3 loop: CASSPRTSGNYEQYF. In DNA, the CDR3 is TGTGCCAGCAGCCCGCGGACTAGCGGGAACTACGAGCAGTACTTC.

The rearrangement uses TRBV27 and TRBJ1-4; tentatively, D is TRBD1 (6 bases). The V and J ends lost 7 bases and 8 bases respectively, with 17 bases between them. This CDR3 has 14 amino acids. The germline V gene encodes CDR1 MNHEY and CDR2 SMNVEV (reference sequence). The CDR3 DNA reads as TGTGCCAGCACCGGACAGAGTAATCGCGAAAAACTGTTTTTT. The encoded protein is CASTGQSNREKLFF.

The CDR3 sequence is CASSLNRDETQYF. The CDR3 nucleotides are TGTGCCAGCAGTTTGAACAGGGATGAGACCCAGTACTTC. The V and J genes are TRBV28 and TRBJ2-5, with TRBD1 as a possible D gene (6 bases). The CDR3 contains 13 residues. Germline V gene lookup returns CDR1 MDHEN and CDR2 SYDVKM. The ends were cut back, 3 bases at V and 5 bases at J, with 10 bases in the middle.

V is TRBV27 and J is TRBJ2-1; 8 nucleotides line up with TRBD2. Germline V gene data show CDR1 as MNHEY and CDR2 as SMNVEV (reference sequence). This CDR3 comprises 16 residues. J was trimmed by 3 bases and V by 4 bases; bases with no gene match: 8. The CDR3 DNA follows: TGTGCCAGCAGTTCCGCTAGCGGGTCTTTCTACAATGAGCAGTTCTTC. Residues: CASSSASGSFYNEQFF.

DNA for the CDR3: TGTGCCAGCAGTGGCGTTAGCGGGCAGACCTCCTACGAGCAGTACTTC. Translating it yields CASSGVSGQTSYEQYF. The genes are TRBV2 and TRBJ2-7, with 7 bases fitting TRBD2. V was pared by 4 bases and J by 0 bases, with 9 bases of the junction left unmatched. Germline assignment: CDR1 SNHLY and CDR2 FYNNEI. The CDR3 has 16 residues.

In nucleotides, the CDR3 is TGTGCCAGCAGCTTAAGGGCGGGAGGGGATACGCAGTATTTT. It specifies CASSLRAGGDTQYF. This sequence joins TRBV11-2 and TRBJ2-3, with 9 positions matching TRBD2. V gave up 2 bases and J gave up 6 bases; unmatched junction bases: 3. Looked up from germline, CDR1 is SGHAT and CDR2 is FQNNGV. The CDR3 spans 14 residues. Variable domain in full (rest from reference TRBV11-2 and TRBJ2-3): EAGVAQSPRYKIIEKRQSVAFWCNPISGHATLYWYQQILGQGPKLLIQFQNNGVVDDSQLPKDRFSAERLKGVDSTLKIQPAKLEDSAVYLCASSLRAGGDTQYFGPGTRLTVL.

This clone was detected once. The gene calls are TRBV5-4 and TRBJ2-3; 13 nucleotides agree with TRBD2. Germline CDR1 SGHNT, CDR2 YYREEE (reference sequence). V lost 4 bases, J lost 4 bases, and 6 bases stayed unmatched. The CDR3 length is 16 residues. The CDR3 loop is CASSLRLAGGSDTQYF. The CDR3, as DNA: TGTGCCAGCAGCCTACGACTAGCGGGAGGTTCAGATACGCAGTATTTT.

The chain joins TRBV11-2 to TRBJ2-1, with 12 bases that match TRBD2. There are 17 residues in the CDR3. Germline V gene lookup returns CDR1 SGHAT and CDR2 FQNNGV. With 5 bases clipped from V and 4 bases from J, the junction kept 9 bases outside the gene matches. CDR3 DNA sequence: TGTGCCAGCAGCCGCGGACTAGCGGGACCTAATTACAATGAGCAGTTCTTC. This sequence encodes CASSRGLAGPNYNEQFF. Using reference TRBV11-2 and TRBJ2-1 for the parts outside the CDR3, the full variable domain is EAGVAQSPRYKIIEKRQSVAFWCNPISGHATLYWYQQILGQGPKLLIQFQNNGVVDDSQLPKDRFSAERLKGVDSTLKIQPAKLEDSAVYLCASSRGLAGPNYNEQFFGPGTRLTVL.

For this clone: The same CDR3 can be traced to other DNA sequences in this sample. This chain uses TRBV11-3 with TRBJ2-2; D unclear. V lost 1 base, J lost 3 bases, and 3 bases lay in between. This CDR3 spans 13 amino acids. Germline V gene lookup returns CDR1 SGHNT and CDR2 YENEEA. CDR3 residues: CASSLGDTGELFF. The CDR3 region has the DNA TGTGCCAGCAGCTTAGGGGACACCGGGGAGCTGTTTTTT.

With respect to this clone: Mismatch with germline at one junction end may stem from a read error. This chain uses TRBV14 with TRBJ2-5; 12 positions match TRBD2. In germline, CDR1 is SGHDN, CDR2 FVKESK. The CDR3 runs 17 residues. CDR3 in amino acids: CASSPFLAGGVSSPLDF. In DNA form, the CDR3 reads TGTGCCAGCAGCCCGTTTCTAGCGGGAGGGGTTTCTTCCCCCTTGGACTTC.

The chain carries TRBV6-5 and TRBJ2-7; 7 bases map to TRBD1. The V gene end was trimmed by 10 bases and the J gene end by 7 bases; junction bases not matched to a gene: 10. This CDR3 has 12 residues. The V gene's germline CDR1 is MNHEY and CDR2 SVGAGI. For the CDR3, the DNA is TGTGCCACCCACGAAGGGGGCTGGGAGCAGTACTTC. Translating it yields CATHEGGWEQYF.

V usage is TRBV7-9 and J usage is TRBJ2-2; either TRBD1 or TRBD2 may supply D (5 bases each). CDR1 is SEHNR and CDR2 is FQNEAQ in the germline V gene (reference sequence). The CDR3 runs 13 residues. V was pared by 4 bases and J by 7 bases, with 10 bases between. The CDR3 DNA is TGTGCCAGCAGCTGGGACGGTATCGGGGAGCTGTTTTTT. Translating it yields CASSWDGIGELFF.

The chain is built from TRBV9 and TRBJ2-1, with D tentatively TRBD1 (5 bases). The CDR3 has 15 amino acids. Germline V gene sequence: CDR1 SGDLS, CDR2 YYNGEE. The V end was cut by 0 bases, the J end by 7 bases, with 14 bases between. CDR3 in DNA: TGTGCCAGCAGCGTAGTCGGGCAGGGCAGAAATGAGCAGTTCTTC. Amino acid sequence: CASSVVGQGRNEQFF.

This clone was counted a few times. J is TRBJ2-7 and V is TRBV6-8; D is unclear. CDR3 length equals 15 residues. Germline CDR1 is MNHGY and CDR2 is SAAAGT. V shed 2 bases and J shed 1 base, with 12 bases lying between them. CDR3 protein: CASSYHGPISYEQYF. The CDR3 bases are TGTGCCAGCAGTTACCACGGACCCATATCCTACGAGCAGTACTTC.

The chain uses TRBV7-3 and TRBJ2-7; D unclear. Germline loops: CDR1 SGHTA, CDR2 FQGTGA. V gave up 5 bases and J gave up 1 base, with 18 bases separating them. The CDR3 sequence is 16 residues long. This chain's CDR3 is CASSHARHLGSYEQYF. As DNA, the CDR3 is TGTGCCAGCAGCCACGCCCGACACCTTGGGTCCTACGAGCAGTACTTC.

This chain links TRBV7-7 with TRBJ2-1; TRBD2 is a possible D gene (6 bases). Germline V gives CDR1 SSHAT, CDR2 FNYEAQ (reference sequence). Trimming took off 6 bases at V and 10 bases at J, with 13 bases between the two ends. This CDR3 has 12 amino acids. As DNA, the CDR3 is TGTGCCAGCAGTTCCGCGGGGACCGAGCAGTTCTTC. It codes for CASSSAGTEQFF.

This rearrangement joins TRBV6-5 to TRBJ2-7, with TRBD2 matching over 13 bases. With 6 bases clipped from V and 6 bases from J, the junction kept 5 bases outside the gene matches. Germline-derived CDR1 and CDR2 are MNHEY and SVGAGI. There are 14 residues in the CDR3. The CDR3 is CASRMGLAGIEQYF. CDR3 DNA sequence: TGTGCCAGCAGAATGGGACTAGCGGGAATCGAGCAGTACTTC.

The chain uses TRBV6-1 and TRBJ2-7; TRBD2 might be the D (5 bases). The CDR3 is 13 amino acids. From germline, CDR1 is MNHNS and CDR2 SASEGT. Between the trimmed V and J ends, which lost 7 bases and 3 bases, there was a span of 13 bases. The CDR3: CASTARADYEQYF. The DNA of the CDR3 is TGTGCCAGCACAGCGCGGGCTGACTACGAGCAGTACTTC.